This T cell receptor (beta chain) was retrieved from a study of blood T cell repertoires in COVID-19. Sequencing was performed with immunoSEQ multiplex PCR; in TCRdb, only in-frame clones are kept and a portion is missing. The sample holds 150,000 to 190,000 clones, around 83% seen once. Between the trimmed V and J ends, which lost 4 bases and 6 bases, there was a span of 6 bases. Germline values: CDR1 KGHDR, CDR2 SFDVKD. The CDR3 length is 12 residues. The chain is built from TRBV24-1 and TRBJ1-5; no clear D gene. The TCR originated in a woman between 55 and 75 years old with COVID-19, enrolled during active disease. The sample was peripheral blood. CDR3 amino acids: CATSEGGQPQHF. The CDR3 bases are TGTGCCACCAGTGAAGGAGGTCAGCCCCAGCATTTT.